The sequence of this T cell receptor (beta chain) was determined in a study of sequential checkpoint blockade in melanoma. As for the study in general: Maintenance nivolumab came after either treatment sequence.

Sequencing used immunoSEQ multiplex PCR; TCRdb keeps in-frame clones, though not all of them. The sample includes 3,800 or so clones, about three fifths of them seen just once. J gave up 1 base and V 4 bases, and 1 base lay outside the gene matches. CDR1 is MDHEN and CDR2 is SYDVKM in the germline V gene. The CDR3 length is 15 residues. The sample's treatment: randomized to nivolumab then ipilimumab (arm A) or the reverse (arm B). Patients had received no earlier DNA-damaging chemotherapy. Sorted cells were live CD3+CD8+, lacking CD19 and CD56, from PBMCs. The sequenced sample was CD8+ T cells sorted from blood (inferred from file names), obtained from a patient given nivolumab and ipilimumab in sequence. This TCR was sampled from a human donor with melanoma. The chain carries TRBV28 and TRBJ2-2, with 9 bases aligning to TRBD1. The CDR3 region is CASSYRGLNTGELFF. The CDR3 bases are TGTGCCAGCAGTTACAGGGGGCTGAACACCGGGGAGCTGTTTTTT.